Listed here are 10 T cell receptor beta chains from one sample, sequenced in a study of T cells in Graves' hyperthyroidism and ophthalmopathy (dated by TCRdb to the late 2010s). Libraries were made using multiplex PCR. Sequencing instrument: Illumina HiSeq 2000. Amplification of TCR beta CDR3 regions was carried out from RNA transcripts. The first round of RT-PCR for the TCR CDR3 was performed with the HTBI primer set and the Qiagen OneStep RT-PCR kit. TCRdb reworked the public reads: Q25 trimming with fastp, MiXCR clone assembly, productive beta chains retained. Rows are combined by CDR3 protein, so each entry shows the most common genes and DNA. For this sample the table gives about 130,000 distinct CDR3 sequences, of which approximately 20% were detected only once. More than 60% of the sample rests with the top ten. The sequenced sample was blood. These receptors were collected from a woman between 50 and 59 years old with Graves' hyperthyroidism that later progressed to Graves' ophthalmopathy.

Details on this clonotype: At one of its ends the junction is not consistent with the germline gene, which may arise from a read error. The chain carries TRBV28 and TRBJ2-1; D is unresolved. CDR1 and CDR2 (germline): MDHEN, SYDVKM. The CDR3 length is 15 residues. The CDR3 nucleotides are TGTGCCAGCAGTCAGATCGTTCGCCCCTACAATGAGCAGCTCTTC. It is translated as CASSQIVRPYNEQLF.

A remark on this clonotype: A junction boundary mismatches the germline segment, possibly from a read error. V usage is TRBV5-4 and J usage is TRBJ1-2; D gene uncertain. CDR3 size: 15 residues. Germline CDR1 SGHNT, CDR2 YYREEE (reference sequence). CDR3 nucleotides: TGTGCCAACAGCTTGGGAGGCGTCGGATTTTATGGCTACACCTTC. This sequence encodes CANSLGGVGFYGYTF.

The genes are TRBV28 and TRBJ2-1; D is ambiguous. The CDR3 totals 15 residues. The germline CDR1 and CDR2 sequences are MDHEN and SYDVKM. The V end lost 2 bases, the J end lost 2 bases, and 10 bases lay between the germline ends. This CDR3 reads CASSLNGGAYNEQFF. In nucleotides, the CDR3 is TGTGCCAGCAGTTTAAACGGTGGGGCCTACAATGAGCAGTTCTTC.

This clonotype appeared many times. CDR3: CASQGTGREQYF. The CDR3, as DNA: TGTGCCAGTCAAGGGACAGGGCGCGAGCAGTACTTC. The chain uses TRBV2 and TRBJ2-7, with 9 bases identical to TRBD1. Losses at the gene ends were 9 bases for V and 6 bases for J; bases not matched to a gene: 6. Looked up from germline, CDR1 is SNHLY and CDR2 is FYNNEI. This CDR3 has 12 amino acids.

This clonotype has at least ten counts. The V call is TRBV7-8, the J call TRBJ2-1, with D perhaps matching TRBD1 or TRBD2 (5 bases each). The CDR3 runs 15 residues. Trimming removed 4 bases at V and 5 bases at J, with 15 bases between. Germline V gene data show CDR1 as SGHVS and CDR2 as FQNEAQ. The CDR3 DNA reads TGTGCCAGCAGCTCCGAGGGGCGACCAAACAATGAGCAGTTCTTC. This encodes CASSSEGRPNNEQFF.

V gene TRBV3-1 combines with J gene TRBJ1-2; 10 positions agree with TRBD1. The CDR3 is made up of 17 amino acids. J was trimmed by 5 bases and V by 0 bases; bases with no gene match: 9. The germline V gene has CDR1 LGHDT and CDR2 YNNKEL (reference sequence). As DNA, the CDR3 is TGTGCCAGCAGCCAAGAGTCCGGACAGGGGGGTGTTTATGGCTACACCTTC. This sequence encodes CASSQESGQGGVYGYTF.

This clonotype was found once. The J gene is TRBJ2-3, the V gene TRBV2, with D perhaps TRBD1 or TRBD2 (6 bases each). This CDR3 is built from 15 residues. Germline lookup yields CDR1 SNHLY and CDR2 FYNNEI. V lost 6 bases to trimming and J lost 0 bases, with 13 bases between them. The CDR3 region has the DNA TGTGCCAGCAGACGGGGGCGAACTAGCACAGATACGCAGTATTTT. Translated, it gives CASRRGRTSTDTQYF.

This clonotype showed up many times. The rearrangement links TRBV18 to TRBJ1-3, with unresolved D. V lost 3 bases, J lost 3 bases, and 9 bases lay in between. The CDR3 is 14 residues long. Germline V gives CDR1 KGHSH, CDR2 LQKENI. The CDR3: CASSPDLNGNTIYF. CDR3 nucleotides: TGTGCCAGCTCACCGGATCTGAATGGAAACACCATATATTTT. The complete variable domain, with remaining parts taken from reference TRBV18 and TRBJ1-3, reads NAGVMQNPRHLVRRRGQEARLRCSPMKGHSHVYWYRQLPEEGLKFMVYLQKENIIDESGMPKERFSAEFPKEGPSILRIQQVVRGDSAAYFCASSPDLNGNTIYFGEGSWLTVV.

V is TRBV11-2 and J is TRBJ2-1; TRBD2 matches 10 bases. V lost 2 bases and J lost 3; bases outside the gene matches: 7. CDR1 and CDR2 from the germline V gene are SGHAT and FQNNGV. The CDR3 contains 17 residues. CDR3 region: CASSLRLTSGVYNEQFF. Here the CDR3 DNA reads TGTGCCAGCAGCTTAAGGCTCACTAGCGGGGTCTACAATGAGCAGTTCTTC.

A remark on this clonotype: Being one base from a much bigger clone, this may be a read error. The CDR3 here is CSTRDQYTEAFF. Here the CDR3 DNA reads TGCAGTACTAGAGATCAGTACACTGAAGCTTTCTTT. The chain combines TRBV20-1 with TRBJ1-1; D unclear. The CDR3 consists of 12 residues. Germline CDR1 and CDR2: DFQATT and SNEGSKA (reference sequence).